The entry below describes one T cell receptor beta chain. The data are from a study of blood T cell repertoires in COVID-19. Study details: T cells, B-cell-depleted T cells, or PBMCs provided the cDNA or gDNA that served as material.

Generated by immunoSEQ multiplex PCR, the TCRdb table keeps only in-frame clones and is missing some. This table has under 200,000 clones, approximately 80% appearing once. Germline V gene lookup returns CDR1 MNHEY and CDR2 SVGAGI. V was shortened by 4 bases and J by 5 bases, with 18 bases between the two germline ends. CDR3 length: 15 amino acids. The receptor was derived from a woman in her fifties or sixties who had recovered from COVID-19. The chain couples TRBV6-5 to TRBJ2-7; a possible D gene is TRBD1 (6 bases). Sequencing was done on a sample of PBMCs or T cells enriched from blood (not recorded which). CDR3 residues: CASSFFGRGSNEQYF. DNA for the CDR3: TGTGCCAGCAGTTTCTTTGGCAGGGGCTCTAACGAGCAGTACTTC.